This is a list of T cell receptor beta chains from one sample in a study of blood T cells in healthy people across ages. MiXCR, run by TCRdb on the 5' RACE reads, gives a single entry per CDR3 protein. The sample yields around 990,000 distinct CDR3 sequences, 35% to 40% seen once. Sequenced material: blood. These receptor sequences come from a man aged 18 to 29 in good health. Both conserved end residues are part of each CDR3. D genes are given only for firm matches. For some rows the clone size is stated as once, few or many, or as a class when expanded; others skip it.

D | size | J | V | DNA | CDR3
NA | once | TRBJ1-4 | TRBV25-1 | TGTGCCAGTAGTGAATCGGGCTTCAGAGATGAAAAACTGTTTTTT | CASSESGFRDEKLFF
TRBD2 | NA | TRBJ2-3 | TRBV3-1 | TGTGCCAGCAGCCGGCTCGGGGGGAGCGGGGACTTTGGAGATACGCAGTATTTT | CASSRLGGSGDFGDTQYF
NA | NA | TRBJ1-2 | TRBV5-1 | TGCGCCAGCAGCCCCACGCCCGGGGGATCTAACTATGGCTACACCTTC | CASSPTPGGSNYGYTF
TRBD1 | NA | TRBJ1-3 | TRBV20-1 | TGCAGTGCTGGCGCAGGGGGCGCTTATGCTGGAAACACCATATATTTT | CSAGAGGAYAGNTIYF
NA | NA | TRBJ2-7 | TRBV20-1 | TGCAGTGCGACCCAAGGCGGGGAGAGCTACGAGCAGTACTTC | CSATQGGESYEQYF
NA | NA | TRBJ1-5 | TRBV7-8 | TGTGCCAGCAGCTTAGCGCGAGCGACAGGTCTTAGCAATCAGCCCCAGCATTTT | CASSLARATGLSNQPQHF
TRBD1 | few | TRBJ1-1 | TRBV12-3/TRBV12-4 | TGTGCCAGCAGTAACGGGGACAGGGGACCTGAAGCTTTCTTT | CASSNGDRGPEAFF
NA | few | TRBJ2-5 | TRBV29-1 | TGCAGCGTCCGGTCGTATGAGGTCGAGACCCAGTACTTC | CSVRSYEVETQYF
NA | NA | TRBJ1-1 | TRBV4-3 | TGCGCCAGTACTCAGGGCTTTTCCACTGAAGCTTTCTTT | CASTQGFSTEAFF
TRBD2 | few | TRBJ2-5 | TRBV9 | TGTGCCAGCAGCCCCGCGGGGGGCTTACAAGAGACCCAGTACTTC | CASSPAGGLQETQYF
NA | NA | TRBJ1-2 | TRBV12-3/TRBV12-4 | TGTGCCAGCAGTTTAGTGGCGACACAGTATGGCTACACCTTC | CASSLVATQYGYTF
NA | few | TRBJ2-1 | TRBV7-2 | TGTGCCAGCAACTTCCGGTACAATGAGCAGTTCTTC | CASNFRYNEQFF
NA | NA | TRBJ2-3 | TRBV29-1 | TGCAGCGTTGAGTTGACTAGTAGACCAGATACGCAGTATTTT | CSVELTSRPDTQYF
NA | few | TRBJ1-1 | TRBV7-3 | TGTGCCAGCAGCTTAAGGTCGGCAGACCCCCCTCCCACTGAAGCTTTCTTT | CASSLRSADPPPTEAFF
NA | NA | TRBJ2-3 | TRBV3-1 | TGTGCCAGCAGCCAAGGGGGGAGCCACATTAGCACAGATACGCAGTATTTT | CASSQGGSHISTDTQYF
NA | NA | TRBJ2-2 | TRBV20-1 | TGCAGTGCTCCACAGGGTTACACCGGGGAGCTGGTTTTT | CSAPQGYTGELVF
NA | NA | TRBJ1-1 | TRBV25-1 | TGTGCCAGCAGTGCCGAGACGGAGAACACTGAAGCTTTCTTT | CASSAETENTEAFF
TRBD2 | NA | TRBJ2-7 | TRBV20-1 | TGCAGTGCGAACCCTGACACGGGGGGGAGCGAGCAGTACTTC | CSANPDTGGSEQYF
TRBD1 | NA | TRBJ2-1 | TRBV12-3/TRBV12-4 | TGTGCCAGCAGTTTAGATCCCCCAGGGGGCATCCCCTACGAGCAGTTCTTC | CASSLDPPGGIPYEQFF
NA | few | TRBJ2-7 | TRBV5-4 | TGTGCCAGCAGCTTCGGGACCGATTACTCCTACGAGCAGTACTTC | CASSFGTDYSYEQYF
NA | few | TRBJ2-3 | TRBV7-2 | TGTGCTACCAGGGGCCCCACTCCAGATACGCAGTATTTT | CATRGPTPDTQYF
TRBD1 | once | TRBJ1-1 | TRBV6-2/TRBV6-3 | TGTGCCGAGGGGGAGGGGGCGAGAGTAACTGAAGCTTTCTTT | CAEGEGARVTEAFF
NA | once | TRBJ1-2 | TRBV6-2/TRBV6-3 | TGTGCCAGCACCCCGGTCTACTATGGCTACACCTTC | CASTPVYYGYTF
TRBD1 | NA | TRBJ2-5 | TRBV7-2 | TGTGCCAGCAGTCCCGGGACAGGGGACGAGACCCAGTACTTC | CASSPGTGDETQYF
NA | few | TRBJ2-7 | TRBV20-1 | TGCAGTGCTACGTCCACGACAGCCACCTACGAGCAGTACTTC | CSATSTTATYEQYF
NA | NA | TRBJ2-2 | TRBV5-1 | TGCGCCAGCAGCTTCGTGGGGGACCCGAACACCGGGGAGCTGTTTTTT | CASSFVGDPNTGELFF
TRBD2 | once | TRBJ2-1 | TRBV10-3 | TGTGCCATCACGGCTAGCGGGGAGAATGAGCAGTTCTTC | CAITASGENEQFF
TRBD1 | few | TRBJ1-2 | TRBV27 | TGTGCCAGCAGTTTATCGGGGACAGGGGGCGGCGGCTACACCTTC | CASSLSGTGGGGYTF
NA | few | TRBJ2-3 | TRBV5-6 | TGTGCCAGCAGCCAAACCCCGGCGACAGATACGCAGTATTTT | CASSQTPATDTQYF
NA | NA | TRBJ2-4 | TRBV6-4 | TGTGCCAGCAGTGACGCGAGTCGGTCTCCCATTCAGTACTTC | CASSDASRSPIQYF
NA | NA | TRBJ2-5 | TRBV29-1 | TGCAGCGTTGTGATGTTGTCGGATGAGCAGTACTTC | CSVVMLSDEQYF
NA | NA | TRBJ1-1 | TRBV20-1 | TGCAGTGCTAGAGAGTCAGCGGGGAACACTGAAGCTTTCTTT | CSARESAGNTEAFF
NA | many | TRBJ2-7 | TRBV5-5 | TGTGCCAGCAGCTTATCGGACACCTACGAGCAGTACTTC | CASSLSDTYEQYF
NA | few | TRBJ2-5 | TRBV20-1 | TGCAGTGCTAGAGATCGGGGTTCCGAGACCCAGTACTTC | CSARDRGSETQYF
TRBD1 | once | TRBJ1-2 | TRBV7-3 | TGTGCCAGCAGCTTAGCCGGGACAGCACGCTATAGCTACACCTTC | CASSLAGTARYSYTF
NA | NA | TRBJ1-1 | TRBV5-1 | TGCGCCAGCAGCTCGCTCGCCATAATCGACAGACTGAACACTGAAGCTTTCTTT | CASSSLAIIDRLNTEAFF
NA | NA | TRBJ2-1 | TRBV7-2 | TGTGCCAGCAGCCTCTGTGGCTCCTACAATGAGCAGTTCTTC | CASSLCGSYNEQFF
NA | few | TRBJ1-1 | TRBV2 | TGTGCCAGCAGTGTGGTTCCGATGACGAACACTGAAGCTTTCTTT | CASSVVPMTNTEAFF
NA | NA | TRBJ2-2 | TRBV20-1 | TGCAGTGCTAGAGATGGGGGTCTGGACACCGGGGAGCTGTTTTTT | CSARDGGLDTGELFF
TRBD1 | few | TRBJ2-7 | TRBV6-2/TRBV6-3 | TGTGCCAGCAGGTCGGGACAGGGCAAATACGAGCAGTACTTC | CASRSGQGKYEQYF